The following is a TCR beta chain sequence with its context. Antigen unknown. Trimming took off 5 bases at V and 4 bases at J, with 18 bases between the two ends. Looked up from germline, CDR1 is MDHEN and CDR2 is SYDVKM. The CDR3 consists of 15 residues. This entry belongs to a study of graft-versus-host responses after intestinal transplantation. The wider study: Every one of the recipients received anti-thymocyte globulin induction and afterwards took tacrolimus and steroids for three to four years. Study conclusions and caveats: There were GvH clones found in recipient marrow, and some of them appeared first in ileum or blood.

Assay used: immunoSEQ multiplex PCR; TCRdb lists only in-frame clones, some missing. The sample lists tens of thousands of clones, more than 80% occurring once. Sequencing was performed on unstimulated CD4+ T cells sorted from spleen or lymph node cells, taken before transplant. The chain recombines TRBV28 with TRBJ2-7; tentatively, D is TRBD1 (7 bases). This receptor was obtained from a human donor who was the organ donor for an intestinal transplant. The CDR3 is CASSDPGGPGYEQYF. In nucleotides, the CDR3 is TGTGCCAGCAGTGACCCAGGGGGGCCCGGTTACGAGCAGTACTTC.